A selection of T cell receptor beta chains follows, all from one sample in a study of blood T cell repertoires in COVID-19. TCRdb's table, derived via immunoSEQ multiplex PCR, lists solely in-frame clones and lacks some. The sample lists some 230,000 clones; 86% were seen once. The sample was peripheral blood. The receptors shown here come from a woman between 45 and 65 years old with COVID-19, enrolled during active disease. CDR3s include the opening cysteine and the closing phenylalanine or tryptophan. Each record gives: D gene, CDR3 length, V gene, J gene, clone size, CDR3 DNA, CDR3 protein. The D gene is left open where the match is weak. A clone size is listed for some rows: how often the clone was seen (once, few, many), or a class if it is expanded.

TRBD1	15	TRBV5-4	TRBJ1-6	.	TGTGCCAGCAGCTTGGGTGACAGGGTCGGTTCACCCCTCCACTTT	CASSLGDRVGSPLHF
TRBD2	15	TRBV7-2	TRBJ2-2	.	TGTGCCAGCAGCTTTAGCGGGGGACACACCGGGGAGCTGTTTTTT	CASSFSGGHTGELFF
TRBD1	15	TRBV19	TRBJ2-3	.	TGTGCCAGTAGTATTCAAGGGGGCCAGCCAGATACGCAGTATTTT	CASSIQGGQPDTQYF
TRBD1	17	TRBV2	TRBJ1-1	.	TGTGCCAGCAGGAACCTCCGGGACAGGGAAAGAAACACTGAAGCTTTCTTT	CASRNLRDRERNTEAFF
.	15	TRBV7-9	TRBJ2-3	.	TGTGCCAGCAGCGAGGGGGGACAGAATACAGATACGCAGTATTTT	CASSEGGQNTDTQYF
.	14	TRBV10-3	TRBJ2-6	few	TGTGCCATGCTCTCTACCTCTGGGGCCAACGTCCTGACTTTC	CAMLSTSGANVLTF
.	14	TRBV5-1	TRBJ1-6	once	TGCGCCAGCAGCTTGACGGGGGATAATTCACCCCTCCACTTT	CASSLTGDNSPLHF
.	15	TRBV5-5	TRBJ1-2	.	TGTGCCAGCAGCTTGGCCGCGGCAGATTTCTATGGCTACACCTTC	CASSLAAADFYGYTF
TRBD2	17	TRBV5-1	TRBJ2-5	once	TGCGCCAGCAGCTTGGCCTCGCGCGGGGGGCTACAAGAGACCCAGTACTTC	CASSLASRGGLQETQYF
.	15	TRBV5-4	TRBJ2-3	.	TGTGCCAGCAGCGGCCAGCTACGGGGTTCGGATACGCAGTATTTT	CASSGQLRGSDTQYF
TRBD1	15	TRBV29-1	TRBJ2-5	few	TGCAGCGGCCACTTGACAGGGGGTACGATAGAGACCCAGTACTTC	CSGHLTGGTIETQYF
TRBD2	17	TRBV9	TRBJ2-1	.	TGTGCCAGCAGCGTAGATAATAGCGGGGGGGCCAATAATGAGCAGTTCTTC	CASSVDNSGGANNEQFF
.	15	TRBV27	TRBJ1-1	once	TGTGCCAGCAGTTTAAATGGAGGCTTGAACACTGAAGCTTTCTTT	CASSLNGGLNTEAFF
.	14	TRBV19	TRBJ1-5	.	TGTGCCAGTACCCCGAGGGTGGGAAATCAGCCCCAGCATTTT	CASTPRVGNQPQHF
TRBD1	16	TRBV28	TRBJ2-3	.	TGTGCCAGCACTACACAGGGGTTAACTAGCACAGATACGCAGTATTTT	CASTTQGLTSTDTQYF
TRBD2	15	TRBV3-1/TRBV3-2	TRBJ2-1	.	TGTGCCAGCAGCCAAGACCTAGCGGCCTACAATGAGCAGTTCTTC	CASSQDLAAYNEQFF
TRBD1	15	TRBV15	TRBJ2-3	.	TGTGCCACCAGCAGCAGGGGGAGCGGCACAGATACGCAGTATTTT	CATSSRGSGTDTQYF
TRBD2	18	TRBV30	TRBJ2-1	.	TGTGCCTGGAGTGCCGGGACTAGCGGGCGAAGCTCCTACAATGAGCAGTTCTTC	CAWSAGTSGRSSYNEQFF
.	14	TRBV30	TRBJ1-2	once	TGTGCCTGGAGTGTAGGGGGAACCTCCAACGGCTACACCTTC	CAWSVGGTSNGYTF
.	15	TRBV30	TRBJ1-2	.	TGTGCCTGCTCTCGTGGGGGAAGGACAGACTATGGCTACACCTTC	CACSRGGRTDYGYTF
TRBD1	14	TRBV6-2/TRBV6-3	TRBJ1-1	.	TGTGCCAGCAGTGGAGGGACAGGGCACACTGAAGCTTTCTTT	CASSGGTGHTEAFF
.	17	TRBV13	TRBJ2-3	.	TGTGCCAGCAGCTCAACCGGGGTCCTGCTAGGCACAGATACGCAGTATTTT	CASSSTGVLLGTDTQYF
.	12	TRBV5-1	TRBJ2-5	.	TGCGCCAGCAGCCAGCTAGGGGGGACCCAGTACTTC	CASSQLGGTQYF
.	15	TRBV4-2	TRBJ2-1	.	TGTGCCAGCAGCCAAGATCCAAGGATCGGGTATGAGCAGTTCTTC	CASSQDPRIGYEQFF
.	14	TRBV10-2	TRBJ2-2	few	TGCGCCAGCAGTGAGGGCAGGGACACCGGGGAGCTGTTTTTT	CASSEGRDTGELFF
.	17	TRBV5-1	TRBJ1-3	.	TGCGCCAGCAGCCCCAATTTTTCCCCGGCGGGAGGAAACACCATATATTTT	CASSPNFSPAGGNTIYF
.	13	TRBV12-3/TRBV12-4	TRBJ1-2	.	TGTGCCAGCAGTTTTGGGGCGAACTATGGCTACACCTTC	CASSFGANYGYTF
.	13	TRBV11-3	TRBJ2-3	.	TGTGCCAGCAGCCCCGGTCGAGTAGATACGCAGTATTTT	CASSPGRVDTQYF
TRBD1	14	TRBV6-5	TRBJ1-2	.	TGTGCCAGCAGTAGACAGGGTGAATTATATGGCTACACCTTC	CASSRQGELYGYTF